This entry describes one TCR beta chain. Sequencing was performed with immunoSEQ multiplex PCR; in TCRdb, only in-frame clones are kept and a portion is missing. Here the sample spans a few hundred thousand clones, 95% being singletons. This specimen comes from a study of shared T cell receptors in the human thymus. The material sequenced was thymocytes. The receptor was isolated from a human donor.

The CDR3 loop reads CASSLSRQTFSYEQYF. The DNA for the CDR3 is TGCGCCAGCAGCTTGAGTAGGCAGACTTTTTCCTACGAGCAGTACTTC. The rearrangement links TRBV5-1 to TRBJ2-7, with D uncertain. The germline V gene encodes CDR1 SGHRS and CDR2 YFSETQ. V was trimmed by 1 base and J by 1 base, leaving 15 bases between them. The CDR3 extends over 16 amino acids. The whole variable domain, filled in from reference TRBV5-1 and TRBJ2-7, reads KAGVTQTPRYLIKTRGQQVTLSCSPISGHRSVSWYQQTPGQGLQFLFEYFSETQRNKGNFPGRFSGRQFSNSRSEMNVSTLELGDSALYLCASSLSRQTFSYEQYFGPGTRLTVT.